This T cell receptor (beta chain) was obtained from a study of CD8 T cells in Susac syndrome. Overall study findings and caveats: As acknowledged by the study, its TCR sequencing and HLA analysis included a relatively small number of individuals.

The study sequenced TCR beta in blood CD8+ and CD4+ T cells. TEMRA cells were enriched by FACS, and CD4+ and CD8+ T cells were negatively isolated. RNA in amounts of about 0.5 to 1 ug was reverse transcribed with random hexamers. TCRdb reanalysed the immunoSEQ multiplex PCR reads using MiXCR and keeps one entry per CDR3 protein. The sample records about 400,000 distinct CDR3 sequences, 75% to 90% being singletons. This clonotype showed up just once. Its antigen is not known. The clonotype comes from a human donor with multiple sclerosis. The sample comprised CD8+ T cells from PBMCs.

In DNA, the CDR3 is TGCAGTGCTAGAGATAAAGTAGCGGGGGCCCGCGTAGGAGAGACCCAGTACTTC. Translating gives CSARDKVAGARVGETQYF. The chain uses TRBV20-1 and TRBJ2-5, with 9 bases that match TRBD2. J lost 4 bases, V lost 0 bases, and 15 bases had no gene match. CDR1 is DFQATT and CDR2 is SNEGSKA in the germline V gene (reference sequence). The CDR3 spans 18 residues.